This T cell receptor (beta chain) was sequenced for a study of T cell responses to AZD1222 COVID-19 vaccine. In germline, CDR1 is MNHEY, CDR2 SVGAGI. The CDR3 covers 13 residues. General study results and limits: Nearly half of the spike-specific TCRs reportedly recognize variant regions that carry no mutations.

Sequenced by immunoSEQ multiplex PCR; TCRdb stores in-frame clones only, minus some. The data contain about 130,000 clones, 70% to 90% of them singletons. Comment on this clone: Its specificity is not known. Its ends do not fully match the called genes, so a read error is possible.

This rearrangement joins TRBV6-5 to TRBJ1-2; maybe TRBD1 (6 bases). This TCR was sampled from an adult in good health. The input for sequencing was peripheral blood, taken on day 0 of AZD1222 vaccination. This chain's CDR3 is CASSRTGNSGYTF. CDR3 DNA: TGTGCCAGCAGTAGAACAGGGAACTCTGGCTACACCTTC.